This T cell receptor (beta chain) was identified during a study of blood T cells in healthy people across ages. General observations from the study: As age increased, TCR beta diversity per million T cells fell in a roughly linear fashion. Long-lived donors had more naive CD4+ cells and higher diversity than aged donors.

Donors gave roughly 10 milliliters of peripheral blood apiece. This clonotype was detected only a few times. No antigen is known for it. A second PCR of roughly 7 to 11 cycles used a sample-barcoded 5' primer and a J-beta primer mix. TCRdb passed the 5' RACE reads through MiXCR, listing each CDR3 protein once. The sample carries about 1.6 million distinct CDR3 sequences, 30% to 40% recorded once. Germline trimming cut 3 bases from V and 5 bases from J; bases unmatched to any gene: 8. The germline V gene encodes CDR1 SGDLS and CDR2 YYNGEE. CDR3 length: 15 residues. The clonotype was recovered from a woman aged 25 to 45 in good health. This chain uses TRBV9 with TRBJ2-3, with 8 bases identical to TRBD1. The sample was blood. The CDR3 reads CASSALQGGEDTQYF. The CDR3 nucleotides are TGTGCCAGCAGCGCACTACAGGGGGGAGAAGATACGCAGTATTTT.